The entry that follows covers one TCR beta chain sequence. Germline assignment: CDR1 MGHDK and CDR2 SYGVNS. This CDR3 has 17 residues. V lost 6 bases, J lost 1 base, and 8 bases stayed unmatched. The data stem from a study of naive and memory T cell subsets. From the second PCR step, alpha and beta chains were amplified apart. Two oligonucleotides, mixed equimolar, formed the beta constant-region primer covering TRBC1 and TRBC2. The ligated cDNA underwent four PCR rounds using SP2 and nested alpha and beta constant-region primers. A single record per CDR3 protein comes from TCRdb applying MiXCR to the UMI-ligation and nested PCR reads. The sample has 75,000 to 85,000 distinct CDR3 sequences, about 12% seen once.

Sample: central memory CD4+ T cells from blood. The clonotype originates from a human donor in good health. The rearrangement links TRBV25-1 to TRBJ2-6, with TRBD1 identical over 8 bases. CDR3 DNA: TGTGCCAGCAGCGCCCCGACAGGGGCTTCTGGGGCCAACGTCCTGACTTTC. Protein product: CASSAPTGASGANVLTF.